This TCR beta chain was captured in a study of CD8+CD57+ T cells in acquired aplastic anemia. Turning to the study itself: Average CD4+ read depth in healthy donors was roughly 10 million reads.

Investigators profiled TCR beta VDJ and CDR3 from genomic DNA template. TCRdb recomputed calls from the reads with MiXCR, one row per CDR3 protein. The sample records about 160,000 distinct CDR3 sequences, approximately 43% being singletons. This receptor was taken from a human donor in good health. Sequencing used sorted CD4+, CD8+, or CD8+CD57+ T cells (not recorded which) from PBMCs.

The DNA for the CDR3 is TGCAGCGTTGGATCCGGGACTAGCTTTGCAGATACGCAGTATTTT. It yields the protein CSVGSGTSFADTQYF. The gene calls are TRBV29-1 and TRBJ2-3, with TRBD2 matching 9 bases. The length of the CDR3 is 15 residues. The J segment lost 4 bases and the V segment lost 4 bases, leaving 9 bases of the junction unmatched. The germline gives CDR1 SQVTM, CDR2 ANQGSEA.